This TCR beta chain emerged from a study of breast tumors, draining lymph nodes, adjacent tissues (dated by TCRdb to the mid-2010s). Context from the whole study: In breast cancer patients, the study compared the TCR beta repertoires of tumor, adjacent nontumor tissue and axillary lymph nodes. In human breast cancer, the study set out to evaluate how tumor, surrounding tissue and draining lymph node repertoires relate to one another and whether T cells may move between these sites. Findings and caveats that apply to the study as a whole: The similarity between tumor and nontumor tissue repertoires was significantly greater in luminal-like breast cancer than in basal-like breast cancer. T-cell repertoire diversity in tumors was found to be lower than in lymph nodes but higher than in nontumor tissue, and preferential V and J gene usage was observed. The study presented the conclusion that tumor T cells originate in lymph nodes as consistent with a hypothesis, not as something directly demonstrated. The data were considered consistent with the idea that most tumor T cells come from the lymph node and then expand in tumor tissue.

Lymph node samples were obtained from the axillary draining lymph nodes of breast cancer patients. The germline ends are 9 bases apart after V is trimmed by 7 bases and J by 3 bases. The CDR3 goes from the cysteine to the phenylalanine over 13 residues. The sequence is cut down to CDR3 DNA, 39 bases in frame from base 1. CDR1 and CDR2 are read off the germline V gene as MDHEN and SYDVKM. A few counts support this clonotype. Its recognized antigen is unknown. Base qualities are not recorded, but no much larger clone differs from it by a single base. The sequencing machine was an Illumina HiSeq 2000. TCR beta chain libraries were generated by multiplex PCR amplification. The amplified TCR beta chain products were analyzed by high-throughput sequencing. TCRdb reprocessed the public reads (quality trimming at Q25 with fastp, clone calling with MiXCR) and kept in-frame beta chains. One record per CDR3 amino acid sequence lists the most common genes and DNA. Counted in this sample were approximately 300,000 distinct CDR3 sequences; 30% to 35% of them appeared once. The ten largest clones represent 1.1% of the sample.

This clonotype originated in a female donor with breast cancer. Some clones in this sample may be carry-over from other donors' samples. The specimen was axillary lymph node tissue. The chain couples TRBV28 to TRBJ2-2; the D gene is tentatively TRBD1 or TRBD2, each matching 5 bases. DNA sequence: TGTGCCAGCATTCGAGGGGACACCGGGGAGCTGTTTTTT. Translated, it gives CASIRGDTGELFF.